The 22 T cell receptor beta chains below all came from one sample that was sequenced in a study of glioma-infiltrating T cells. The iRepertoire nested amplicon-rescue multiplex PCR amplified TCR alpha and beta CDR3s from RNA. TCRdb called the multiplex PCR reads again in MiXCR, with one record for every CDR3 protein. The sample contains some 100,000 distinct CDR3 sequences, less than 30% of which appear only once. Specimen: glioma tissue, nonneoplastic brain tissue, or PBMCs (not recorded which). The receptors stem from a human donor with low-grade glioma or glioblastoma, undergoing nonglioma brain surgery, or in good health (not recorded which).

This clonotype was detected ten times or more. The chain recombines TRBV12-3 or TRBV12-4 with TRBJ2-5; tentatively, D is TRBD2 (7 bases). Trimming shortened V by 3 bases and J by 1 base, and 15 bases separated the two germline ends. This CDR3 contains 16 residues. In DNA, the CDR3 is TGTGCCAGCAGTTTGGAGGGCGGGGGCCGCCAAGAGACCCAGTACTTC. As protein: CASSLEGGGRQETQYF.

The sample holds many counts of this clonotype. The chain carries TRBV20-1 and TRBJ2-5, with D perhaps matching TRBD2 (6 bases). The V end lost 3 bases, the J end lost 1 base, and 12 bases lay between the germline ends. This CDR3 has 14 residues. CDR1 is DFQATT, CDR2 SNEGSKA, per germline (reference sequence). CDR3 sequence (DNA): TGCAGTGCTAGGCCCCGGGGACTCCAAGAGACCCAGTACTTC. Protein sequence: CSARPRGLQETQYF.

In this sample, this clonotype turned up many times. This chain uses TRBV29-1 with TRBJ2-1, with D perhaps TRBD1 (5 bases). Germline assignment: CDR1 SQVTM and CDR2 ANQGSEA. Trimming took off 6 bases at V and 1 base at J, with 10 bases between the two ends. There are 13 residues in the CDR3. The CDR3 DNA follows: TGCAGCGTGTCACAGGTATCCTACAATGAGCAGTTCTTC. This translates into CSVSQVSYNEQFF.

The chain carries TRBV5-4 and TRBJ1-2; 9 bases match TRBD1. CDR1 SGHNT and CDR2 YYREEE come from the germline V gene (reference sequence). V shed 3 bases and J 5 bases; nucleotides not matched to a gene: 5. This CDR3 region has 14 residues. Here the CDR3 DNA reads TGTGCCAGCAGCTGGACGGACAGGGGATATGGCTACACCTTC. Its translation: CASSWTDRGYGYTF.

This clonotype appeared many times. The chain employs TRBV7-2 and TRBJ2-2; no reliable D call. The V end lost 7 bases, the J end lost 3 bases, and 9 bases lay between the germline ends. The germline gives CDR1 SGHTA, CDR2 FQGNSA. This CDR3 spans 13 amino acids. CDR3 protein: CASIRRYTGELFF. The CDR3 DNA reads as TGTGCCAGCATTCGTAGGTACACCGGGGAGCTGTTTTTT.

This clonotype was recorded many times. The chain employs TRBV6-4 and TRBJ2-3; unclear D gene. This CDR3 has 16 residues. Trimming took off 6 bases at V and 0 bases at J, with 16 bases between the two ends. The germline gives CDR1 MRHNA, CDR2 SNTAGT. The chain's CDR3 is CASSDLSSSSTDTQYF. The CDR3 DNA reads TGTGCCAGCAGCGACCTTTCTAGTAGCAGCACAGATACGCAGTATTTT.

The sample holds many counts of this clonotype. This sequence joins TRBV29-1 and TRBJ1-1, with 7 bases that match TRBD1. The CDR3 sequence is 12 residues long. Germline V lookup: CDR1 SQVTM, CDR2 ANQGSEA. V was clipped by 3 bases and J by 3 bases; unmatched bases: 1. CDR3 nucleotides: TGCAGCGTTGACAGGGGGTACACTGAAGCTTTCTTT. It is translated as CSVDRGYTEAFF.

Ten or more counts support this clonotype. CDR3 protein: CSASRLAGGLEQYF. In DNA form, the CDR3 reads TGCAGTGCTTCACGACTAGCGGGGGGGCTTGAGCAGTACTTC. The chain links TRBV20-1 to TRBJ2-7, with 14 nucleotides matching TRBD2. Germline CDR1 reads DFQATT; CDR2 reads SNEGSKA (reference sequence). After removal of 5 bases from V and 7 bases from J, the junction contained 7 bases not matched to a gene. The CDR3 is made up of 14 amino acids.

This clonotype was seen ten or more times. The chain carries TRBV20-1 and TRBJ1-3; 7 bases are shared with TRBD1. V dropped 2 bases and J dropped 0; count of bases not matched to a gene: 1. CDR1 DFQATT and CDR2 SNEGSKA come from the germline V gene (reference sequence). This CDR3 spans 14 amino acids. DNA of the CDR3: TGCAGTGCTAGACGGGACAGCTCTGGAAACACCATATATTTT. The encoded protein is CSARRDSSGNTIYF.

This clonotype was seen many times. The chain combines TRBV10-3 with TRBJ1-1; 7 nucleotides match TRBD1. Losses at the gene ends were 8 bases for V and 2 bases for J; bases not matched to a gene: 5. The CDR3 consists of 13 residues. Germline V gene data show CDR1 as ENHRY and CDR2 as SYGVKD. The CDR3 reads CAIGNRGNTEAFF. CDR3 bases: TGTGCCATCGGGAACAGGGGTAACACTGAAGCTTTCTTT.

This clonotype was observed many times. This chain uses TRBV28 with TRBJ1-5; D not certain. This CDR3 is built from 14 residues. The germline V and J ends were trimmed by 3 bases and 6 bases, with 12 bases remaining between them. The germline V gene has CDR1 MDHEN and CDR2 SYDVKM. Here the CDR3 DNA reads TGTGCCAGCAGTTTCCCCCTTAGTGGTCAGCCCCAGCATTTT. Translation: CASSFPLSGQPQHF.

The DNA of the CDR3 is TGCAGCGCCCGGCCGGGACAGGGGACAGAGACCCAGTACTTC. Protein: CSARPGQGTETQYF. The chain is built from TRBV29-1 and TRBJ2-5; 10 bases fit TRBD1. This CDR3 has 14 amino acids. V lost 7 bases, J lost 4 bases, and 9 bases stayed unmatched. Looked up from germline, CDR1 is SQVTM and CDR2 is ANQGSEA.

CDR3 loop: CASRGLEGSYEQFF. For the CDR3, the DNA is TGTGCCAGCAGGGGACTAGAGGGTTCCTACGAGCAGTTCTTC. This chain links TRBV6-2 or TRBV6-3 with TRBJ2-1; the match to TRBD2 covers 8 bases. Trimming took 6 bases from V and 10 from J; bases not matched to a gene: 11. This CDR3 spans 14 amino acids. CDR1 is MNHEY and CDR2 is SVGEGT in the germline V gene.

This clonotype has ten or more counts. The V gene is TRBV7-6, the J gene TRBJ2-3; D ambiguous. The CDR3 covers 12 residues. The V end lost 3 bases, the J end lost 2 bases, and 3 bases lay between the germline ends. Germline lookup yields CDR1 SGHVS and CDR2 FNYEAQ. CDR3 residues: CASSFFTDTQYF. The CDR3 region has the DNA TGTGCCAGCAGCTTTTTCACAGATACGCAGTATTTT.

This clonotype was counted at least ten times. This chain uses TRBV6-1 with TRBJ2-4, with D maybe TRBD1 (6 bases). CDR3 size: 16 residues. CDR1 and CDR2 (germline): MNHNS, SASEGT. V dropped 5 bases and J dropped 0 bases, with 14 bases sitting between them. CDR3 sequence: CASSPSGDLAKNIQYF. CDR3 nucleotide sequence: TGTGCCAGCAGTCCCTCAGGGGACCTAGCCAAAAACATTCAGTACTTC.

Details on this clonotype: Its ends do not fully match the called genes, so a read error is possible. V and J are TRBV6-2 or TRBV6-3 and TRBJ2-1, with 8 nucleotides matching TRBD2. Germline CDR1 and CDR2: MNHEY and SVGEGT. The CDR3 length is 15 residues. The chain's CDR3 is CASSYGGANSYEQFF. CDR3 nucleotide sequence: TGCGCCAGCAGTTACGGGGGGGCTAACAGCTATGAGCAGTTCTTC.

This clonotype was counted at least ten times. The chain combines TRBV12-3 or TRBV12-4 with TRBJ1-2, with D tentatively TRBD1 (6 bases). Trimming took 4 bases from V and 8 from J, leaving 29 bases between them. The CDR3 totals 18 residues. CDR3 sequence (DNA): TGTGCCAGCAGTTCTTCCGAGGGGGGCCAAGGAGGACCCTGGGGCTACACCTTC. Translated, it gives CASSSSEGGQGGPWGYTF.

This clonotype was recorded many times. This chain joins TRBV4-1 and TRBJ2-3, with 7 positions matching TRBD2. The V gene end was trimmed by 0 bases and the J gene end by 8 bases; junction bases not matched to a gene: 11. The germline gives CDR1 MGHRA, CDR2 YSYEKL. The CDR3 has 16 residues. The CDR3 DNA reads TGCGCCAGCAGCCAAGATCCGCGGGAGATCTTTGGTACGCAGTATTTT. Encoded protein: CASSQDPREIFGTQYF.

This clonotype was seen repeatedly, ten times or more. One end of the junction varies from germline; a read error may be responsible. The chain is built from TRBV7-7 and TRBJ2-1; D gene uncertain. Germline loops: CDR1 SSHAT, CDR2 FNYEAQ (reference sequence). The length of the CDR3 is 14 residues. CDR3 sequence (DNA): TGTGCTAGCAGCTTTCCTCCGAAGGTAAATGAGCAGTTCTTC. It codes for CASSFPPKVNEQFF.

This clonotype was recorded many times. J is TRBJ1-1 and V is TRBV20-1; 8 nucleotides match TRBD1. Trimming cost V 1 base and J 1 base; bases outside gene matches: 2. The germline CDR1 and CDR2 sequences are DFQATT and SNEGSKA (reference sequence). This CDR3 has 14 residues. The CDR3 loop reads CSARGDRGNTEAFF. Here the CDR3 DNA reads TGCAGTGCTAGAGGCGACAGGGGGAACACTGAAGCTTTCTTT.

This clonotype appeared many times. The genes are TRBV6-2 or TRBV6-3 and TRBJ2-3, with 12 nucleotides matching TRBD2. This CDR3 spans 15 amino acids. Trimming at V came to 6 bases and at J to 2 bases, leaving 3 bases not matched to a gene. Looked up from germline, CDR1 is MNHEY and CDR2 is SVGEGT. Here the CDR3 reads CASSRTSGITDTQYF. CDR3 DNA: TGTGCCAGCAGCCGGACTAGCGGGATCACAGATACGCAGTATTTT.

This clonotype came up many times. J is TRBJ2-7 and V is TRBV7-7; D possibly uses TRBD1 or TRBD2 (6 bases each). Trimming shortened V by 1 base and J by 6 bases, and 10 bases separated the two germline ends. Germline-derived CDR1 and CDR2 are SSHAT and FNYEAQ (reference sequence). CDR3 length: 13 residues. CDR3 loop: CASSLGGALEQYF. The CDR3 DNA reads TGTGCCAGCAGCTTAGGGGGGGCCCTCGAGCAGTACTTC.